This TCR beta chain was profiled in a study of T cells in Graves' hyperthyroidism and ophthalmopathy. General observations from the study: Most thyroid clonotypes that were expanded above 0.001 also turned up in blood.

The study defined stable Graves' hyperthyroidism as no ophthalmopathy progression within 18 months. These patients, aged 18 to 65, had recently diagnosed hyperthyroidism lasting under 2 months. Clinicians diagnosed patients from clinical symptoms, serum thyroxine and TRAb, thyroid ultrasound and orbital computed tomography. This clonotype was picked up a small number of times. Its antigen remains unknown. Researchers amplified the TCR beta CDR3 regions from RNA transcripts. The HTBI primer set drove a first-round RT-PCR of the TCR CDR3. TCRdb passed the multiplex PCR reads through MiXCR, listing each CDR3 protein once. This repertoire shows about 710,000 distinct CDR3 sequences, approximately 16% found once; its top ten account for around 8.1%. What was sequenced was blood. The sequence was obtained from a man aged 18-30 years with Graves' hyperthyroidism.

CDR3 protein: CASRSLTGNDSPLHF. In DNA form, the CDR3 reads TGTGCCAGCAGGAGCCTGACAGGGAACGACTCACCCCTCCACTTT. V and J are TRBV2 and TRBJ1-6, with 7 bases aligning to TRBD1. V dropped 6 bases and J dropped 10; count of bases not matched to a gene: 12. The germline gives CDR1 SNHLY, CDR2 FYNNEI. This CDR3 comprises 15 residues.